Listed below are T cell receptor beta chains from one sample, sequenced in a study of blood T cell repertoires in COVID-19. The table came from immunoSEQ multiplex PCR; TCRdb's copy has only in-frame clones and leaves some out. Of roughly 300,000 clones listed, about 89% are singletons. The specimen was peripheral blood. The receptor source for this set is a woman in her fifties or sixties who had recovered from COVID-19. Both conserved end residues are part of each CDR3. The D gene is left open where the match is weak. Rows give clone size only sometimes, using once, few, many, or a class for an expanded clone.

size	D	V	J	DNA	CDR3
-	TRBD1	TRBV19	TRBJ2-3	TGTGCCAGTAGGAGACAGGGTTACACAGATACGCAGTATTTT	CASRRQGYTDTQYF
-	-	TRBV5-1	TRBJ2-7	TGCGCCAGCAGCTCCCAAGAGGAGCAGTACTTC	CASSSQEEQYF
-	TRBD2	TRBV19	TRBJ2-3	TGTGCCAGTAGTATAGCCGTACTAGCGCTCAGCACAGATACGCAGTATTTT	CASSIAVLALSTDTQYF
-	-	TRBV5-4	TRBJ1-6	TGTGCCAGCAGCTTACAACTGGGCGACAATTCACCCCTCCACTTT	CASSLQLGDNSPLHF
-	-	TRBV6-2/TRBV6-3	TRBJ1-5	TGTGCCAGCAGTTTCGGGAAGGGGGTGTTCAATCAGCCCCAGCATTTT	CASSFGKGVFNQPQHF
few	-	TRBV11-2	TRBJ1-2	TGTGCCAGCAGCCCCTCCGGGGTGAGGTATGGCTACACCTTC	CASSPSGVRYGYTF
few	TRBD1	TRBV28	TRBJ1-1	TGTGCCAGCAGACCGAACAGGGGGAGTGAAGCTTTCTTT	CASRPNRGSEAFF
-	-	TRBV15	TRBJ2-1	TGTGCCACCAGCAGAGGAGGTAACGCGGACTACTATGAGCAGTTCTTC	CATSRGGNADYYEQFF
-	-	TRBV7-9	TRBJ1-5	TGTGCCAGCAGCACCCCCGGGAGAAATCAGCCCCAGCATTTT	CASSTPGRNQPQHF
-	-	TRBV6-5	TRBJ1-4	TGTGCCAGCAGCTCTCGAGACAGGAGCGAAAAACTGTTTTTT	CASSSRDRSEKLFF